These 17 T cell receptor beta chains came from one sample sequenced in a study of cytomegalovirus exposure and HLA in healthy donors. The data were produced by immunoSEQ multiplex PCR, yet TCRdb's version contains in-frame clones alone and is incomplete. The sample gives 150,000 to 200,000 clones, around four fifths of which show up once; around 7% is in the top ten. Material: PBMCs. The receptors were sampled from a man aged 18 to 35 in good health and CMV-seropositive.

This clone has more than one count but fewer than ten. The sample contains more than one DNA sequence encoding this CDR3. V is TRBV27 and J is TRBJ1-5, with D perhaps matching TRBD1 (5 bases). The germline V and J ends were trimmed by 2 bases and 7 bases, with 12 bases remaining between them. CDR3 size: 14 residues. Germline lookup yields CDR1 MNHEY and CDR2 SMNVEV (reference sequence). The CDR3 nucleotides are TGTGCCAGCAGTTTACGTCAGGGTGGCCAGCCCCAGCATTTT. Translated, it gives CASSLRQGGQPQHF.

This clone was observed a single time. This chain links TRBV2 with TRBJ2-2, with 14 bases aligning to TRBD2. Germline CDR1 SNHLY, CDR2 FYNNEI. V trimming: 8 bases; J trimming: 4 bases; junction bases outside the gene matches: 3. The CDR3 covers 15 residues. Here the CDR3 DNA reads TGTGCCAGCGGGGGACTAGCGGGAGTCACCGGGGAGCTGTTTTTT. Protein product: CASGGLAGVTGELFF.

There are a few counts of this clone. The chain is built from TRBV5-6 and TRBJ2-3; 7 nucleotides line up with TRBD1. The V gene's germline CDR1 is SGHDT and CDR2 YYEEEE. Trimming took 1 base from V and 4 from J; bases not matched to a gene: 6. The CDR3 totals 15 residues. This chain's CDR3 is CASSLTRQGADTQYF. The CDR3 DNA follows: TGTGCCAGCAGCTTGACCCGACAGGGCGCAGATACGCAGTATTTT.

The chain employs TRBV27 and TRBJ2-5; D is undetermined. The CDR3 is 15 amino acids. Germline CDR1 MNHEY, CDR2 SMNVEV (reference sequence). V gave up 2 bases and J gave up 0 bases, with 10 bases separating them. The DNA of the CDR3 is TGTGCCAGCAGTTTAATCGTATCGGACCAAGAGACCCAGTACTTC. This codes for CASSLIVSDQETQYF.

This chain connects TRBV7-3 to TRBJ2-5; D is uncertain. The germline V gene encodes CDR1 SGHTA and CDR2 FQGTGA. Trimming stripped 5 bases from V and 4 bases from J, with 11 bases between. There are 13 residues in the CDR3. The CDR3 DNA follows: TGTGCCAGCAGCCTGGGCCCCTTAGAGACCCAGTACTTC. Translating gives CASSLGPLETQYF.

This sequence joins TRBV9 and TRBJ2-5, with D hard to call. V was pared by 3 bases and J by 3 bases, with 12 bases between. Germline CDR1 and CDR2: SGDLS and YYNGEE. The CDR3 has 14 residues. Here the CDR3 DNA reads TGTGCCAGCAGCGCTAACCCGACAAAAGAGACCCAGTACTTC. Protein sequence: CASSANPTKETQYF.

This clone was counted once. This chain joins TRBV2 and TRBJ2-2; a possible D gene is TRBD1 (6 bases). CDR3 length: 18 amino acids. V gave up 4 bases and J gave up 5 bases, with 23 bases separating them. Germline assignment: CDR1 SNHLY and CDR2 FYNNEI. The CDR3 protein is CASSAPYLDSRETGELFF. Written as DNA, the CDR3 is TGTGCCAGCAGTGCCCCTTATTTGGACAGTAGGGAGACCGGGGAGCTGTTTTTT.

The chain recombines TRBV7-3 with TRBJ2-5; tentatively, D is TRBD1 (5 bases). Trimming took 1 base from V and 2 from J, leaving 11 bases between them. CDR3 size: 15 residues. The germline V gene has CDR1 SGHTA and CDR2 FQGTGA. The CDR3 DNA is TGTGCCAGCAGCTTAAGGGGCTGGGCGCAAGAGACCCAGTACTTC. It codes for CASSLRGWAQETQYF.

V usage is TRBV4-2 and J usage is TRBJ2-7; no definite D call. Germline CDR1 reads LGHNA; CDR2 reads YNFKEQ. The CDR3 has 14 amino acids. V gave up 0 bases and J gave up 4 bases, with 10 bases separating them. For the CDR3, the DNA is TGTGCCAGCAGCCAAGATCTTGCGTCATACGAGCAGTACTTC. It is translated as CASSQDLASYEQYF.

This clone has more than one count but fewer than ten. The chain combines TRBV13 with TRBJ2-2, with a possible D match to TRBD2 (6 bases). CDR1 and CDR2 from the germline V gene are PRHDT and FYEKMQ (reference sequence). This CDR3 is built from 14 residues. V lost 0 bases to trimming and J lost 8 bases, with 10 bases between them. This CDR3 is CASSLGGGAGELFF. Here the CDR3 DNA reads TGTGCCAGCAGCTTAGGGGGAGGAGCTGGGGAGCTGTTTTTT.

The CDR3 DNA sequence: TGTGCCAGCAGTGTTGTAGCGGTCAATGAGCAGTTCTTC. Translation: CASSVVAVNEQFF. The genes are TRBV2 and TRBJ2-1; D might be TRBD2 (6 bases). The CDR3 consists of 13 residues. The germline V and J ends were trimmed by 4 bases and 6 bases, with 10 bases remaining between them. Germline V gene sequence: CDR1 SNHLY, CDR2 FYNNEI.

The CDR3 loop is CASHGGDSNQYF. The CDR3 nucleotides are TGTGCCAGCCACGGAGGGGACTCTAACCAGTATTTT. The chain recombines TRBV7-9 with TRBJ2-3, with D tentatively TRBD2 (6 bases). Per the germline V gene, CDR1 is SEHNR and CDR2 is FQNEAQ (reference sequence). CDR3 length equals 12 residues. The germline V and J ends were trimmed by 8 bases and 12 bases, with 18 bases remaining between them.

CDR3 residues: CASTALVSGYNEQFF. The CDR3 DNA sequence: TGTGCCAGCACGGCCCTAGTTTCGGGCTACAATGAGCAGTTCTTC. This chain connects TRBV7-2 to TRBJ2-1; D gene ambiguous. The CDR3 has 15 amino acids. Per germline, CDR1 SGHTA and CDR2 FQGNSA. V was clipped by 7 bases and J by 3 bases, with 16 bases between them.

The chain has TRBV29-1 and TRBJ1-1; no reliable D call. This CDR3 spans 13 amino acids. Trimming shortened V by 4 bases and J by 1 base, and 10 bases separated the two germline ends. Germline CDR1 reads SQVTM; CDR2 reads ANQGSEA. CDR3 bases: TGCAGCGTTGCCCGCTCGGGGAACACTGAAGCTTTCTTT. This encodes CSVARSGNTEAFF.

This chain uses TRBV9 with TRBJ1-2; 7 positions agree with TRBD1. The germline CDR1 and CDR2 sequences are SGDLS and YYNGEE. The CDR3 contains 15 residues. V trimming: 0 bases; J trimming: 4 bases; junction bases outside the gene matches: 6. The CDR3 DNA sequence: TGTGCCAGCAGCGTAGGGGGTCGGGACAGCTATGGCTACACCTTC. It yields the protein CASSVGGRDSYGYTF.

The chain carries TRBV5-4 and TRBJ2-3; D call uncertain. The V gene's germline CDR1 is SGHNT and CDR2 YYREEE (reference sequence). V lost 4 bases and J lost 1, with 16 bases in between. This CDR3 is 16 amino acids long. CDR3 sequence (DNA): TGTGCCAGCAGCCGCCCTAGGTCGAAGGGCACAGATACGCAGTATTTT. This gives the protein CASSRPRSKGTDTQYF.

The chain joins TRBV13 to TRBJ2-1; 8 bases align to TRBD2. The trim removed 4 bases at V and 4 bases at J, leaving 9 bases unmatched. From germline, CDR1 is PRHDT and CDR2 FYEKMQ (reference sequence). The CDR3 has 16 residues. CDR3 sequence reads: CASSSQSGGPYNEQFF. CDR3 in DNA: TGTGCCAGCAGCTCTCAAAGCGGGGGACCATACAATGAGCAGTTCTTC.